Listed below are T cell receptor beta chains from one sample, sequenced in a study of human T cells and chemical hapten exposure. TCRdb redid the calling of the 5' RACE reads with MiXCR, one entry per CDR3 protein. The table shows about 120,000 distinct CDR3 sequences, with 19% occurring only once. The receptors were sampled from a human donor in good health. The CDR3 runs from the conserved cysteine through the conserved F or W. The D gene is left open where the match is weak. Where a row states a size, it is once, few, many or the class of an expanded clone; other rows omit it.

D: NA
J: TRBJ2-7
size: NA
V: TRBV7-9
DNA: TGTGCCAGCAGCTTAGCCCGCGACCGGGACGGCTCCTACGAGCAGTACTTC
CDR3: CASSLARDRDGSYEQYF

D: NA
J: TRBJ1-2
size: NA
V: TRBV9
DNA: TGTGCCAGCAGCGCCCAGGGACACTTGAACTATGGCTACACCTTC
CDR3: CASSAQGHLNYGYTF

D: TRBD1
J: TRBJ1-2
size: NA
V: TRBV12-5
DNA: TGTGCTAGTGGTCCAGTCCGGGACAGGGGATTGGGCTATGGCTACACCTTC
CDR3: CASGPVRDRGLGYGYTF

D: TRBD2
J: TRBJ2-5
size: NA
V: TRBV6-1
DNA: TGTGCCTGCACTAGCGAAGAGACCCAGTACTTC
CDR3: CACTSEETQYF

D: TRBD2
J: TRBJ2-3
size: NA
V: TRBV27
DNA: TGTGCCAGCCGACTAGCGGGAGAAGGCACAGATACGCAGTATTTT
CDR3: CASRLAGEGTDTQYF

D: TRBD1
J: TRBJ2-3
size: NA
V: TRBV29-1
DNA: TGCAGCGTTGGGCGACAGGGTGACGGCACAGATACGCAGTATTTT
CDR3: CSVGRQGDGTDTQYF

D: TRBD2
J: TRBJ2-1
size: few
V: TRBV12-3/TRBV12-4
DNA: TGTGCCAGCCGCACTCCTGGCGGGAGCTACAATGAGCAGTTCTTC
CDR3: CASRTPGGSYNEQFF

D: NA
J: TRBJ1-1
size: NA
V: TRBV29-1
DNA: TGCAGCGTGGGGAGGGGGTCCACTGAAGCTTTCTTT
CDR3: CSVGRGSTEAFF

D: NA
J: TRBJ2-3
size: few
V: TRBV5-1
DNA: TGCGCCAGCAGCTTTACAGCTAGCACAGATACGCAGTATTTT
CDR3: CASSFTASTDTQYF

D: NA
J: TRBJ1-3
size: few
V: TRBV12-3/TRBV12-4
DNA: TGTGCCAGCAGTTTTTATCGGGGCTCTGGAAACACCATATATTTT
CDR3: CASSFYRGSGNTIYF

D: NA
J: TRBJ2-1
size: few
V: TRBV27
DNA: TGTGCCAGCATAAGGGTCCCACGGGATGAGCAGTTCTTC
CDR3: CASIRVPRDEQFF

D: NA
J: TRBJ1-5
size: few
V: TRBV7-8
DNA: TGTGCCAGCAGCTCCGGACGGAGCCTTGAGGGCAATCAGCCCCAGCATTTT
CDR3: CASSSGRSLEGNQPQHF

D: NA
J: TRBJ2-7
size: NA
V: TRBV7-6
DNA: TGTGCCAGCAGCTTAGGGGCGAACGAGCAGTACTTC
CDR3: CASSLGANEQYF

D: TRBD1
J: TRBJ1-2
size: NA
V: TRBV5-5
DNA: TGTGCCAGCAGCTTATATCAGGGGGCCCGCGCCTTCGATGGCTACACCTTC
CDR3: CASSLYQGARAFDGYTF

D: TRBD2
J: TRBJ2-3
size: NA
V: TRBV11-2
DNA: TGTGCCAGCAGCCCCCTGGGAGCGGGAGGGGATACGCAGTATTTT
CDR3: CASSPLGAGGDTQYF

D: TRBD2
J: TRBJ2-4
size: few
V: TRBV29-1
DNA: TGCAGCGTTGCCCAACTAGCGGGAGGAGCCAAAAACATTCAGTACTTC
CDR3: CSVAQLAGGAKNIQYF

D: TRBD1
J: TRBJ1-1
size: few
V: TRBV6-6
DNA: TGTGCCAGCAGCCCGGGACAGGTTTCTGATGAAGCTTTCTTT
CDR3: CASSPGQVSDEAFF

D: NA
J: TRBJ2-2
size: NA
V: TRBV7-8
DNA: TGTGCCAGCAGCTTAGAAGGCCCACGAGAGACCGGGGAGCTGTTTTTT
CDR3: CASSLEGPRETGELFF

D: TRBD2
J: TRBJ2-7
size: few
V: TRBV6-2/TRBV6-3
DNA: TGTGCCAGCAGTTCCCCCACGAGGGACTACTCCTACGAGCAGTACTTC
CDR3: CASSSPTRDYSYEQYF

D: NA
J: TRBJ1-5
size: many
V: TRBV27
DNA: TGTGCCAGCAGTTTAGGGGGGGGTCAGCCCCAGCATTTT
CDR3: CASSLGGGQPQHF

D: TRBD2
J: TRBJ2-7
size: once
V: TRBV5-1
DNA: TGCGCCAGCAGCTTGGGACTAGCGGCCTCCTACGAGCAGTACTTC
CDR3: CASSLGLAASYEQYF

D: NA
J: TRBJ2-5
size: NA
V: TRBV24-1
DNA: TGTGCCACCAGTGATTTCCCTCGGGGTAGCCAAGAGACCCAGTACTTC
CDR3: CATSDFPRGSQETQYF